Shown below are 24 T cell receptor beta chains from a single sample sequenced in a study of early stage breast cancer tumors. Sequencing used immunoSEQ multiplex PCR; TCRdb keeps in-frame clones, though not all of them. Here the sample spans 40,000 to 60,000 clones, around 80% being singletons. The sample was blood. The source is a person between 35 and 49 years old with breast cancer.

This chain joins TRBV25-1 and TRBJ1-2; no clear D. The CDR3 consists of 13 residues. Trimming removed 1 base from V and 4 bases from J, with 7 bases in between. Germline assignment: CDR1 MGHDK and CDR2 SYGVNS. The CDR3 nucleotides are TGTGCCAGCAGTGAATCAGGCGGCTATGGCTACACCTTC. It translates to CASSESGGYGYTF.

V usage is TRBV11-2 and J usage is TRBJ1-2; unclear D gene. Trimming cost V 4 bases and J 0 bases, with 9 bases left between them. CDR1 is SGHAT, CDR2 FQNNGV, per germline. The CDR3 length is 14 residues. This CDR3 reads CASSSLGSNYGYTF. The CDR3 region has the DNA TGTGCCAGCAGCTCCCTCGGATCTAACTATGGCTACACCTTC. The whole variable domain, remainder taken from reference TRBV11-2 and TRBJ1-2, is EAGVAQSPRYKIIEKRQSVAFWCNPISGHATLYWYQQILGQGPKLLIQFQNNGVVDDSQLPKDRFSAERLKGVDSTLKIQPAKLEDSAVYLCASSSLGSNYGYTFGSGTRLTVV.

The rearrangement links TRBV4-1 to TRBJ2-7; TRBD2 might be the D (5 bases). CDR1 is MGHRA, CDR2 YSYEKL, per germline. The V gene lost 1 base and the J gene lost 3 bases, with 13 bases spanning the gap. The CDR3 spans 15 residues. The CDR3 loop reads CASSQGSALYYEQYF. CDR3 bases: TGCGCCAGCAGCCAAGGTAGCGCGTTGTACTACGAGCAGTACTTC.

The chain is built from TRBV7-2 and TRBJ2-5, with TRBD1 matching 9 bases. This CDR3 spans 16 amino acids. V gave up 5 bases and J gave up 4 bases; unmatched junction bases: 11. CDR1 and CDR2 from the germline V gene are SGHTA and FQGNSA. This chain's CDR3 is CASSQQGASLGETQYF. DNA of the CDR3: TGTGCCAGCAGCCAACAGGGGGCAAGCTTGGGAGAGACCCAGTACTTC.

This clone was counted between two and nine times. V is TRBV7-9 and J is TRBJ2-7; D unclear. CDR1 is SEHNR and CDR2 is FQNEAQ in the germline V gene (reference sequence). V gave up 5 bases and J gave up 3 bases, with 17 bases separating them. The CDR3 loop spans 15 amino acids. CDR3 residues: CASSAWTDPNYEQYF. The CDR3 region has the DNA TGTGCCAGCAGCGCCTGGACCGACCCGAACTACGAGCAGTACTTC.

V usage is TRBV5-8 and J usage is TRBJ1-5; 8 bases are shared with TRBD1. The CDR3 length is 14 residues. Germline CDR1 and CDR2: SGHTS and YDEGEE. The ends lost 3 bases at V and 10 bases at J; junction bases unmatched: 9. CDR3 loop: CASSWQQGAVPQHF. CDR3 DNA sequence: TGTGCCAGCAGCTGGCAGCAGGGGGCCGTCCCCCAGCATTTT.

Relative to its sample, this clone is medium-sized (0.01 to 0.1%). The chain joins TRBV27 to TRBJ1-5; D unclear. CDR3 size: 13 residues. Per the germline V gene, CDR1 is MNHEY and CDR2 is SMNVEV (reference sequence). V gave up 5 bases and J gave up 4 bases, with 9 bases separating them. The CDR3 nucleotides read TGTGCCAGCAGTCCGACCATAAATCAGCCCCAGCATTTT. Amino acid sequence: CASSPTINQPQHF.

This clone was observed a few times. V is TRBV7-9 and J is TRBJ1-2, with 8 nucleotides matching TRBD1. Trimming cost V 3 bases and J 4 bases; bases outside gene matches: 4. CDR1 and CDR2 from the germline V gene are SEHNR and FQNEAQ (reference sequence). The CDR3 has 14 amino acids. The CDR3 sequence: CASSFGDRSYGYTF. The CDR3 bases are TGTGCCAGCAGCTTCGGGGACAGGAGCTATGGCTACACCTTC. The full variable domain, with the rest looked up from reference TRBV7-9 and TRBJ1-2, is DTGVSQNPRHKITKRGQNVTFRCDPISEHNRLYWYRQTLGQGPEFLTYFQNEAQLEKSRLLSDRFSAERPKGSFSTLEIQRTEQGDSAMYLCASSFGDRSYGYTFGSGTRLTVV.

The chain employs TRBV7-8 and TRBJ2-7; D possibly uses TRBD1 or TRBD2 (6 bases each). This CDR3 contains 14 residues. Germline V gives CDR1 SGHVS, CDR2 FQNEAQ. Trimming shortened V by 5 bases and J by 3 bases, and 14 bases separated the two germline ends. The chain's CDR3 is CASSQRAGDYEQYF. The DNA for the CDR3 is TGTGCCAGCAGCCAGCGGGCAGGGGACTACGAGCAGTACTTC.

This rearrangement joins TRBV15 to TRBJ1-6; D unclear. The CDR3 covers 13 residues. Germline V CDR1 and CDR2: LNHNV, YYDKDF (reference sequence). Between the trimmed V and J ends, which lost 1 base and 7 bases, there was a span of 5 bases. The DNA for the CDR3 is TGTGCCACCAGCAGAGTGGGAAATTCACCCCTCCACTTT. This sequence encodes CATSRVGNSPLHF.

The sample holds a few counts of this clone. An end of the junction does not agree with germline; a read error may underlie this. The chain is built from TRBV7-7 and TRBJ2-2; D gene unclear. The CDR3 consists of 13 residues. Germline V gene lookup returns CDR1 SSHAT and CDR2 FNYEAQ (reference sequence). This CDR3 reads CASSFSSTGELFF. The CDR3 nucleotides are TGTGCTAGCAGCTTCAGCAGCACCGGGGAGCTGTTTTTT.

The J gene is TRBJ2-7, the V gene TRBV2; 9 nucleotides match TRBD2. The V and J ends lost 4 bases and 6 bases, in that order; junction bases with no gene match: 10. There are 15 residues in the CDR3. Germline lookup yields CDR1 SNHLY and CDR2 FYNNEI. The CDR3 nucleotides read TGTGCCAGCAGTGCGTTTACTAGCGGGTATGCCGAGCAGTACTTC. Protein product: CASSAFTSGYAEQYF. The whole variable domain, remainder taken from reference TRBV2 and TRBJ2-7, is EPEVTQTPSHQVTQMGQEVILRCVPISNHLYFYWYRQILGQKVEFLVSFYNNEISEKSEIFDDQFSVERPDGSNFTLKIRSTKLEDSAMYFCASSAFTSGYAEQYFGPGTRLTVT.

The chain uses TRBV11-2 and TRBJ2-3, with 8 bases identical to TRBD2. The germline V gene has CDR1 SGHAT and CDR2 FQNNGV. V trimming: 5 bases; J trimming: 3 bases; junction bases outside the gene matches: 4. This CDR3 contains 14 residues. CDR3: CASSPGRVTDTQYF. CDR3 bases: TGTGCCAGCAGCCCCGGGAGGGTGACAGATACGCAGTATTTT.

The chain is built from TRBV10-1 and TRBJ2-7, with 8 bases identical to TRBD1. V lost 2 bases, J lost 9 bases, and 6 bases stayed unmatched. Germline loops: CDR1 WNHNN, CDR2 SYGVQD (reference sequence). The CDR3 sequence is 13 residues long. CDR3: CASSETPGTGQYF. CDR3 DNA sequence: TGCGCCAGCAGTGAGACCCCCGGGACAGGGCAGTACTTC.

The rearrangement joins TRBV7-9 to TRBJ2-3; 8 nucleotides align to TRBD2. CDR1 and CDR2 (germline): SEHNR, FQNEAQ (reference sequence). V dropped 2 bases and J dropped 2; count of bases not matched to a gene: 6. The CDR3 consists of 16 residues. CDR3 in amino acids: CASSLPQRGPTDTQYF. CDR3 coding DNA: TGTGCCAGCAGCTTACCTCAGCGGGGGCCCACAGATACGCAGTATTTT.

The chain is built from TRBV30 and TRBJ2-7; 8 nucleotides line up with TRBD2. Germline V gene sequence: CDR1 GTSNPN, CDR2 SVGIG (reference sequence). Losses at the gene ends were 5 bases for V and 0 bases for J; bases not matched to a gene: 0. The CDR3 covers 12 residues. This CDR3 reads CAWGLASYEQYF. Here the CDR3 DNA reads TGTGCCTGGGGACTAGCCTCCTACGAGCAGTACTTC.

The chain carries TRBV6-5 and TRBJ2-2, with TRBD1 matching 9 bases. Germline V gene lookup returns CDR1 MNHEY and CDR2 SVGAGI. There are 15 residues in the CDR3. With 2 bases clipped from V and 6 bases from J, the junction kept 4 bases outside the gene matches. The CDR3 loop reads CASSYPGQGSGELFF. CDR3 DNA: TGTGCCAGCAGTTACCCGGGACAGGGTTCCGGGGAGCTGTTTTTT.

The V call is TRBV5-1, the J call TRBJ2-7, with no clear D. CDR3 length: 14 residues. The V end was cut by 5 bases, the J end by 6 bases, with 18 bases between. Germline lookup yields CDR1 SGHRS and CDR2 YFSETQ. Here the CDR3 reads CASSLTPRVPEQYF. In nucleotides, the CDR3 is TGCGCCAGCAGTTTGACTCCCCGGGTCCCCGAGCAGTACTTC.

The chain carries TRBV30 and TRBJ1-1; 7 nucleotides agree with TRBD1. The CDR3 is made up of 14 amino acids. The V and J ends lost 2 bases and 6 bases, in that order; junction bases with no gene match: 9. Germline loops: CDR1 GTSNPN, CDR2 SVGIG (reference sequence). The CDR3 coding sequence is TGTGCCTGGAGTTTAATACAGGGGAGGTCTGAAGCTTTCTTT. The encoded protein is CAWSLIQGRSEAFF. Full variable domain (outside the CDR3, taken from reference TRBV30 and TRBJ1-1): SQTIHQWPATLVQPVGSPLSLECTVEGTSNPNLYWYRQAAGRGLQLLFYSVGIGQISSEVPQNLSASRPQDRQFILSSKKLLLSDSGFYLCAWSLIQGRSEAFFGQGTRLTVV.

The V and J genes are TRBV10-1 and TRBJ2-3, with a weak D call TRBD2 (6 bases). Germline V gene lookup returns CDR1 WNHNN and CDR2 SYGVQD (reference sequence). CDR3 length equals 15 residues. Trimming took 6 bases from V and 2 from J, leaving 15 bases between them. The CDR3: CASSHGSFDTDTQYF. The DNA for the CDR3 is TGCGCCAGCAGCCACGGGAGTTTTGACACAGATACGCAGTATTTT.

As regards this clone: At the DNA level, this CDR3 is encoded by other sequences in the same sample as well. The J gene is TRBJ1-1, the V gene TRBV13, with D perhaps TRBD1 (5 bases). V lost 5 bases and J lost 11, with 15 bases in between. Germline V gene sequence: CDR1 PRHDT, CDR2 FYEKMQ (reference sequence). CDR3 size: 12 residues. DNA for the CDR3: TGTGCCAGCAGCCCTAGGGGTCTAGGGGCTTTCTTT. Protein: CASSPRGLGAFF.

The chain joins TRBV16 to TRBJ1-2; 7 bases are a match to TRBD1. Looked up from germline, CDR1 is KGHSY and CDR2 is FQNENV. After removal of 3 bases from V and 4 bases from J, the junction contained 2 bases not matched to a gene. The CDR3 spans 13 residues. This CDR3 reads CASSQGQSYGYTF. For the CDR3, the DNA is TGTGCCAGCAGCCAGGGACAGTCCTATGGCTACACCTTC.

The chain links TRBV19 to TRBJ1-2, with 7 bases that match TRBD1. CDR3 size: 15 residues. Trimming at V came to 6 bases and at J to 4 bases, leaving 11 bases not matched to a gene. CDR1 LNHDA and CDR2 SQIVND come from the germline V gene (reference sequence). The CDR3 nucleotides read TGTGCCAGTAGCACCGAGATGCGACAGGGCTATGGCTACACCTTC. Amino acid sequence: CASSTEMRQGYGYTF.

The CDR3 DNA reads as TGCGCCAGCAGTGAGTCTTTAGGAGCGGCTAATGAAAAACTGTTTTTT. Its protein product is CASSESLGAANEKLFF. The chain has TRBV10-2 and TRBJ1-4; D not resolved. Per germline, CDR1 WSHSY and CDR2 SAAADI. V lost 0 bases and J 3 bases, leaving 11 bases between the germline ends. The CDR3 runs to 16 residues.